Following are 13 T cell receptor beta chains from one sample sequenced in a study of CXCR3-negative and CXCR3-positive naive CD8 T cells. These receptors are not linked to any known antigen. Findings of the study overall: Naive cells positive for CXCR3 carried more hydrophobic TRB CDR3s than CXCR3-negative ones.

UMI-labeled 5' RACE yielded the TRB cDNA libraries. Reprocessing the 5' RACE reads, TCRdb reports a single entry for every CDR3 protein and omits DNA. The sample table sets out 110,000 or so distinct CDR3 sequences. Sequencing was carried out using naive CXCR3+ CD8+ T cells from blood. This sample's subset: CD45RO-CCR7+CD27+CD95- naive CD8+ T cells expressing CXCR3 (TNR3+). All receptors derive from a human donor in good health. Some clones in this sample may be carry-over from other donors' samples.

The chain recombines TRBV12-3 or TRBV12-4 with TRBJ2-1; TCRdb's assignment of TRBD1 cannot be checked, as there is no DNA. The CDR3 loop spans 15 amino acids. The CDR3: CASRDPGTPYNEQFF.

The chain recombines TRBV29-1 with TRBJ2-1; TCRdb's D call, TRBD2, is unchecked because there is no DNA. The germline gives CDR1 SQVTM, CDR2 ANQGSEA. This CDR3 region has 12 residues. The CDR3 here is CSAAWRDNEQFF.

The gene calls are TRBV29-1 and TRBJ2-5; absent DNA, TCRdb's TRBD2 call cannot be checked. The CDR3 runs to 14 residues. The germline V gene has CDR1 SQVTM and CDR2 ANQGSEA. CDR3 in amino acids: CSAGTASIVETQYF.

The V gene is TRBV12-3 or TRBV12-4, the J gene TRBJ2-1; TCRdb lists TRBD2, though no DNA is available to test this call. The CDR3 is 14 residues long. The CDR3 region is CASSLVGPDNEQFF.

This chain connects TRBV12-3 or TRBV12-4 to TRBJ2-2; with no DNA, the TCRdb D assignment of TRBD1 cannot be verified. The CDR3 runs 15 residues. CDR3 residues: CASRFRGGAPGELFF.

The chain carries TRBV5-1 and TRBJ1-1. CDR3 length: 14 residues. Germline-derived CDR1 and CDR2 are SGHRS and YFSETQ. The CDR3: CASSLEYGVPEAFF.

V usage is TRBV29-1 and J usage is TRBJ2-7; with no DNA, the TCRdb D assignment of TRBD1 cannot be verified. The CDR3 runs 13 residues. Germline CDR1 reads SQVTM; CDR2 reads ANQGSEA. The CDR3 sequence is CSVGTGGDYEQYF.

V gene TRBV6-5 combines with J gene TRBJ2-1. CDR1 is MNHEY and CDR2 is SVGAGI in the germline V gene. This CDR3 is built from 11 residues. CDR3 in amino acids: CASSPYTEQFF.

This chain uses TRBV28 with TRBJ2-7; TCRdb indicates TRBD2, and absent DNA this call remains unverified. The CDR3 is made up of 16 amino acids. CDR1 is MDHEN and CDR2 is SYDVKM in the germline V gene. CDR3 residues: CASSPEGRTMGFEQYF.

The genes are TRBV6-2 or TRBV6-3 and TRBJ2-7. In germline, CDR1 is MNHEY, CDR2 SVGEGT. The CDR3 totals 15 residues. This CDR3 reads CASSYSGSAAAEQYF.

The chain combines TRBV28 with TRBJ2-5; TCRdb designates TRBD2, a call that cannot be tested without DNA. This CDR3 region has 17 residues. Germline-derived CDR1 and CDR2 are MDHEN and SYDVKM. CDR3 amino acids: CASSLGLVAGLQETQYF.

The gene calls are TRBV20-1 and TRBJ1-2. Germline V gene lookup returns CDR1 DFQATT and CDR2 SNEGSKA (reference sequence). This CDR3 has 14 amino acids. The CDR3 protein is CSARDMQSDYGYTF.

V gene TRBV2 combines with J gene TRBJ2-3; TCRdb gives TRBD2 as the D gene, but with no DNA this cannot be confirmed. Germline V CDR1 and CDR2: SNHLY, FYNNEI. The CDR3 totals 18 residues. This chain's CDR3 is CASSAASGPYRGTDTQYF. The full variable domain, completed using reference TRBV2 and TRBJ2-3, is EPEVTQTPSHQVTQMGQEVILRCVPISNHLYFYWYRQILGQKVEFLVSFYNNEISEKSEIFDDQFSVERPDGSNFTLKIRSTKLEDSAMYFCASSAASGPYRGTDTQYFGPGTRLTVL.